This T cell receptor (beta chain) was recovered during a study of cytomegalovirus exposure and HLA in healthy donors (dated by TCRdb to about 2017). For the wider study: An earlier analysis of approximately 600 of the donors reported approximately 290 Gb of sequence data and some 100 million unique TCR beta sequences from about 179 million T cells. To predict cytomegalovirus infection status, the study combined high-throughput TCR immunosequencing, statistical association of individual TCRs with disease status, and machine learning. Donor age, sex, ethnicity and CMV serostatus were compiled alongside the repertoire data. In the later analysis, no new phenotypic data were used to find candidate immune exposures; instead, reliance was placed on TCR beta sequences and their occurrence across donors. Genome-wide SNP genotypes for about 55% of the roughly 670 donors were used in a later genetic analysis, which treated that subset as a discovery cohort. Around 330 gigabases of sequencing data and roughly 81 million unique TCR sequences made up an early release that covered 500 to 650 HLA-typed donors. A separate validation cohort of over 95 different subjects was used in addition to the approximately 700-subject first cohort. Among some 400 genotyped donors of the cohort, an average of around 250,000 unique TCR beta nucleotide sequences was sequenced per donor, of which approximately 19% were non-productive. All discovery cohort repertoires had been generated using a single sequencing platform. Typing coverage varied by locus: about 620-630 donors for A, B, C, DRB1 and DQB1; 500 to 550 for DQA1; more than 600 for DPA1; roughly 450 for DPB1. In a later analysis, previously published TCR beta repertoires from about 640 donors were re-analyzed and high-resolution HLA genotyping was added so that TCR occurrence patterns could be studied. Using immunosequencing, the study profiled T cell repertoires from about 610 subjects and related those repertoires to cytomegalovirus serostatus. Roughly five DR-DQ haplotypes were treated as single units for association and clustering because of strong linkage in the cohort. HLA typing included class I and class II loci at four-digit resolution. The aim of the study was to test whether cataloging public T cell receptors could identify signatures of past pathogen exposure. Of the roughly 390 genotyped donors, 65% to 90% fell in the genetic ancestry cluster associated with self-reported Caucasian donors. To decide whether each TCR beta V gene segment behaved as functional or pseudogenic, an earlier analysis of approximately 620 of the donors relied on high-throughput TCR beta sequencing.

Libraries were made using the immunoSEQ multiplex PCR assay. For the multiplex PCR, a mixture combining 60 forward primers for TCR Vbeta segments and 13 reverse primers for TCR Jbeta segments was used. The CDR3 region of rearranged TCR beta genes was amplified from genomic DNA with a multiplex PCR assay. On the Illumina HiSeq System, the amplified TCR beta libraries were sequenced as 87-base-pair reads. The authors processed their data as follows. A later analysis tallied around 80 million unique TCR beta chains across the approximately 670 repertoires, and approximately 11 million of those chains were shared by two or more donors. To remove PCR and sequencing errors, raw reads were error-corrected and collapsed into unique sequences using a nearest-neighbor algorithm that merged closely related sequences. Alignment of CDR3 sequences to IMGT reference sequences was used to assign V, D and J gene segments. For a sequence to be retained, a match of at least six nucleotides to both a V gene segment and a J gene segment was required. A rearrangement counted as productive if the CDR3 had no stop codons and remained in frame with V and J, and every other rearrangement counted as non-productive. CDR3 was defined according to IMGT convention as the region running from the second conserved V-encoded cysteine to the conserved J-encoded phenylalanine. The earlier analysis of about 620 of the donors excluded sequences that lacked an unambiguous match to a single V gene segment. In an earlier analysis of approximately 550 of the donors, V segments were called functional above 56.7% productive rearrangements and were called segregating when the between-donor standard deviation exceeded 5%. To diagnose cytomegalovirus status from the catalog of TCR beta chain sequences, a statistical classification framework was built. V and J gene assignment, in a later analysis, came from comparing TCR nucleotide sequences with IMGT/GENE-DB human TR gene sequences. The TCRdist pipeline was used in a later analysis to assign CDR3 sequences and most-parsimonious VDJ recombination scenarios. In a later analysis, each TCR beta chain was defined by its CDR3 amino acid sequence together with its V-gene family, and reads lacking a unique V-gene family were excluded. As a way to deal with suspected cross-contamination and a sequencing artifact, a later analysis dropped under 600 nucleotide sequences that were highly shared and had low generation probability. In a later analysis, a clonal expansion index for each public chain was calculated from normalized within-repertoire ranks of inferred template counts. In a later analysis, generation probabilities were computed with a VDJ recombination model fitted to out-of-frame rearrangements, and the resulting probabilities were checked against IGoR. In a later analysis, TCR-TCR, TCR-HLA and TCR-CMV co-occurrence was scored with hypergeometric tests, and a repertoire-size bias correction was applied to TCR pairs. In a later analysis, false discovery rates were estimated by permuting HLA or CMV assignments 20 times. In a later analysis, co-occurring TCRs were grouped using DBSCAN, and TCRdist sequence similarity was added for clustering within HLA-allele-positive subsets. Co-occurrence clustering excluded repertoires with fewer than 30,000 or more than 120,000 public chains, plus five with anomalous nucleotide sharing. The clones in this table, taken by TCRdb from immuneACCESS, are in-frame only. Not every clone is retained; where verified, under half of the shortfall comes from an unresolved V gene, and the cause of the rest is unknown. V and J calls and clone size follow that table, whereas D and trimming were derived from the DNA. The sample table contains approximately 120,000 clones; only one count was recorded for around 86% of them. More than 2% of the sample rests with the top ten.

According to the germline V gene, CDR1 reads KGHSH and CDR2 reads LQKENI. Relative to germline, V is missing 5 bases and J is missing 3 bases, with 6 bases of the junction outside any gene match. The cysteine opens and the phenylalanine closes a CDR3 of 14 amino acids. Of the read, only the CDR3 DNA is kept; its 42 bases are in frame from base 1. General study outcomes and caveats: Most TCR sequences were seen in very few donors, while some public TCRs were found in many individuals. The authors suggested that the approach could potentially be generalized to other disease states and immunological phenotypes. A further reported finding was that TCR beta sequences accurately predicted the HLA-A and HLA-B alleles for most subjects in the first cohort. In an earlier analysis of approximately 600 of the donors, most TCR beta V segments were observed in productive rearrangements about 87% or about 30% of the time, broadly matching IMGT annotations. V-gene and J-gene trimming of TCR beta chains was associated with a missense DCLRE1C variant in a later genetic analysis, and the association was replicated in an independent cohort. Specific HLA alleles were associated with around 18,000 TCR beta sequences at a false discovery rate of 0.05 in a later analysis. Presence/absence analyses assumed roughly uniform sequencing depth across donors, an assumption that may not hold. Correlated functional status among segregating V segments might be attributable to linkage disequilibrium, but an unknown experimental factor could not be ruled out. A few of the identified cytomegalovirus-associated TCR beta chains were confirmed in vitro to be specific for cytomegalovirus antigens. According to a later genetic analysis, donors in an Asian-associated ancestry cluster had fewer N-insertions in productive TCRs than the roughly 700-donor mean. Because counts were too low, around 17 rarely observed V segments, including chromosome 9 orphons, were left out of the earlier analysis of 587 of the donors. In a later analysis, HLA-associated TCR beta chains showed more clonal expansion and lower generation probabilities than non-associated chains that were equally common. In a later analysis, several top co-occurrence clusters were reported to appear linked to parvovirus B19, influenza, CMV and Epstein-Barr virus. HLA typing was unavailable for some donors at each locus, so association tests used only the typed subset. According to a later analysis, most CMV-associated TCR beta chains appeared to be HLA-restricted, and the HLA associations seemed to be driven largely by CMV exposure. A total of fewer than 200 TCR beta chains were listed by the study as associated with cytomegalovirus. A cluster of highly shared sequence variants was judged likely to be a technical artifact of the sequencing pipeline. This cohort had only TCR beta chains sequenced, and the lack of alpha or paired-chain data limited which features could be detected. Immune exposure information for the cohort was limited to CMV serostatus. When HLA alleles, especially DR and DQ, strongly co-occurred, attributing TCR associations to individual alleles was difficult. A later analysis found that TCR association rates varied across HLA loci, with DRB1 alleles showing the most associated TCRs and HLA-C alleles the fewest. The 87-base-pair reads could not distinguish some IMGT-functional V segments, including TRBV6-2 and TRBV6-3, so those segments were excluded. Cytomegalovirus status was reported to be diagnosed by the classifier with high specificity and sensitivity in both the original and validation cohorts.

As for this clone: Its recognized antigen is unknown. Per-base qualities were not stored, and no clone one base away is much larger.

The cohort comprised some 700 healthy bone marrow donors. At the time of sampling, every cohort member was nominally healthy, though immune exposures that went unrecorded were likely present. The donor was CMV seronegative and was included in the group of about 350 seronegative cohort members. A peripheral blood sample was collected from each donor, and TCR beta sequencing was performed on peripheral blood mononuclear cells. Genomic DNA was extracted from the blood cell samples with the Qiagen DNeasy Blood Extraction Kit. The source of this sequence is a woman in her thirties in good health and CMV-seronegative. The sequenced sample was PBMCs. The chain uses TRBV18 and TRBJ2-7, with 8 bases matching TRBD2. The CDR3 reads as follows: CASSVGGGSYEQYF. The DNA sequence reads TGTGCCAGCTCAGTCGGGGGGGGGAGCTACGAGCAGTACTTC.